The source of this TCR beta chain is a study of OX40 agonist ivuxolimab in advanced cancers. Study in general: Patients were treated with intravenous ivuxolimab, dosed at 0.01 to 10 mg/kg and infused every 2 weeks.

There are 13 residues in the CDR3. Germline-derived CDR1 and CDR2 are SEHNR and FQNEAQ (reference sequence). V lost 6 bases and J lost 3, with 12 bases in between. Data came from immunoSEQ multiplex PCR; TCRdb stores just in-frame clones and leaves some out. The table has approximately 100,000 clones, around nine tenths seen once; the top ten hold around 0.85%. This rearrangement joins TRBV7-9 to TRBJ2-7, with D possibly TRBD1 on 5 matching bases. The material was CD4+ or CD8+ T cells sorted from blood, obtained in a trial of the OX40 agonist ivuxolimab. The clonotype was recovered from an adult with an advanced solid tumor such as melanoma, head and neck, liver or kidney cancer. The CDR3 sequence: CASSLDSRYEQYF. The CDR3 DNA is TGTGCCAGCAGTCTCGACAGCCGCTACGAGCAGTACTTC.